One and the same sample provided the 29 T cell receptor beta chains below, sequenced in a study of early T cells in non-severe SARS-CoV-2 infection. TCRdb itself ran the 5' RACE reads through MiXCR, one entry per CDR3 protein. The data hold tens of thousands of distinct CDR3 sequences, with approximately 8% observed a single time. The sample taken for sequencing was whole blood. All receptors derive from an adult who was a healthcare worker with PCR-confirmed SARS-CoV-2 infection or an uninfected control (not recorded which).

This clonotype appeared a single time. The CDR3 bases are TGTGCCAGCAGCCGCCTCGGACAGGGCGGCACTGAAGCTTTCTTT. It is translated as CASSRLGQGGTEAFF. This chain joins TRBV14 and TRBJ1-1; the match to TRBD1 covers 8 bases. The ends lost 4 bases at V and 4 bases at J; junction bases unmatched: 8. CDR1 and CDR2 (germline): SGHDN, FVKESK. This CDR3 comprises 15 residues.

This rearrangement joins TRBV9 to TRBJ2-1, with TRBD1 as a possible D gene (6 bases). There are 15 residues in the CDR3. Trimming removed 0 bases at V and 6 bases at J, with 13 bases between. Germline CDR1 reads SGDLS; CDR2 reads YYNGEE. This CDR3 is CASSVEGLRGNEQFF. The CDR3 DNA reads as TGTGCCAGCAGCGTAGAAGGACTCAGGGGCAATGAGCAGTTCTTC.

V usage is TRBV7-9 and J usage is TRBJ1-5, with D uncertain. V lost 5 bases and J lost 4, with 9 bases in between. CDR1 SEHNR and CDR2 FQNEAQ come from the germline V gene (reference sequence). CDR3 length: 13 amino acids. CDR3 sequence reads: CASSGEANQPQHF. The DNA of the CDR3 is TGTGCCAGCAGCGGAGAGGCAAATCAGCCCCAGCATTTT.

The CDR3 loop reads CASSSGRTEAFF. The CDR3 bases are TGTGCCAGCAGTTCGGGACGGACTGAAGCTTTCTTT. This sequence joins TRBV7-6 and TRBJ1-1; tentative D call: TRBD1 (5 bases). This CDR3 has 12 amino acids. Per the germline V gene, CDR1 is SGHVS and CDR2 is FNYEAQ. V dropped 6 bases and J dropped 5 bases, with 10 bases sitting between them. Full variable domain (outside the CDR3, taken from reference TRBV7-6 and TRBJ1-1): GAGVSQSPRYKVTKRGQDVALRCDPISGHVSLYWYRQALGQGPEFLTYFNYEAQQDKSGLPNDRFSAERPEGSISTLTIQRTEQRDSAMYRCASSSGRTEAFFGQGTRLTVV.

Comment on this clonotype: One end of the junction fails to match germline, which may point to a read error. This rearrangement joins TRBV28 to TRBJ2-7; 7 bases fit TRBD1. From germline, CDR1 is MDHEN and CDR2 SYDVKM. This CDR3 region has 11 residues. In nucleotides, the CDR3 is TGTGTCAGCAGGCAGGGGGACGAGCAGTACTTC. It yields the protein CVSRQGDEQYF.

This clonotype was found many times. The CDR3: CASSAPDRAQETQYF. The DNA for the CDR3 is TGTGCCAGCAGTGCTCCGGACAGGGCGCAAGAGACCCAGTACTTC. The rearrangement links TRBV12-3 or TRBV12-4 to TRBJ2-5, with TRBD1 matching over 8 bases. J was trimmed by 2 bases and V by 5 bases; bases with no gene match: 7. The CDR3 runs to 15 residues.

The sample holds a few counts of this clonotype. The genes are TRBV5-1 and TRBJ2-1; possibly TRBD2 for D (5 bases). This CDR3 is built from 14 residues. The V end was cut by 4 bases, the J end by 7 bases, with 15 bases between. CDR1 and CDR2 from the germline V gene are SGHRS and YFSETQ. In DNA, the CDR3 is TGCGCCAGCAGCCGCGGCGGGCCTGGTAATGAGCAGTTCTTC. It specifies CASSRGGPGNEQFF.

This clonotype was seen a handful of times. CDR3 in DNA: TGTGCCAGCAGCCGGGCTAGAGTATCAGATACGCAGTATTTT. Translation: CASSRARVSDTQYF. The rearrangement joins TRBV9 to TRBJ2-3; D gene uncertain. Germline loops: CDR1 SGDLS, CDR2 YYNGEE. Deletions cut 4 bases from V and 4 bases from J, with 13 bases between. This CDR3 is 14 amino acids long.

This clonotype has just a few counts. The chain couples TRBV2 to TRBJ1-1; D not certain. V dropped 5 bases and J dropped 1 base, with 8 bases sitting between them. This CDR3 region has 13 residues. The germline V gene has CDR1 SNHLY and CDR2 FYNNEI. CDR3: CASSPRENTEAFF. In DNA, the CDR3 is TGTGCCAGCAGTCCGAGGGAGAACACTGAAGCTTTCTTT.

This clonotype was counted ten times or more. The chain uses TRBV9 and TRBJ1-1, with D possibly matching TRBD1 (5 bases). The germline gives CDR1 SGDLS, CDR2 YYNGEE. The length of the CDR3 is 15 residues. V shed 4 bases and J shed 0 bases, with 13 bases lying between them. CDR3 in DNA: TGTGCCAGCAGCTCTTATGGGGGTTTGAACACTGAAGCTTTCTTT. It codes for CASSSYGGLNTEAFF.

The rearrangement joins TRBV5-1 to TRBJ2-2, with a tentative D call TRBD1 (6 bases). Germline V gene lookup returns CDR1 SGHRS and CDR2 YFSETQ. The CDR3 is made up of 17 amino acids. The V end lost 2 bases, the J end lost 2 bases, and 16 bases lay between the germline ends. The CDR3 loop reads CASSFKGGLTNTGELFF. DNA for the CDR3: TGCGCCAGCAGCTTCAAAGGGGGTCTCACTAACACCGGGGAGCTGTTTTTT.

This clonotype occurred many times. The rearrangement links TRBV20-1 to TRBJ2-1; D might be TRBD1 or TRBD2, each matching 5 bases. Trimming took 6 bases from V and 4 from J, leaving 10 bases between them. Germline V gene sequence: CDR1 DFQATT, CDR2 SNEGSKA (reference sequence). This CDR3 comprises 12 residues. The CDR3 sequence is CSARDQYNEQFF. The CDR3, as DNA: TGCAGTGCCCGGGACCAGTACAATGAGCAGTTCTTC.

The table lists this clonotype with a count of one. The chain links TRBV20-1 to TRBJ1-1; TRBD1 matches at 9 bases. The CDR3 has 16 residues. CDR1 and CDR2 (germline): DFQATT, SNEGSKA (reference sequence). With V trimmed by 0 bases and J by 1 base, 6 bases remained unmatched. As DNA, the CDR3 is TGCAGTGCTAGAGAAAGACAGGGGGATTGGAACACTGAAGCTTTCTTT. It codes for CSARERQGDWNTEAFF.

This clonotype was detected ten times or more. The chain employs TRBV27 and TRBJ1-3; D gene uncertain. The V end was cut by 11 bases, the J end by 7 bases, with 6 bases between. From germline, CDR1 is MNHEY and CDR2 SMNVEV (reference sequence). The CDR3 covers 9 residues. The CDR3 reads CAVWNTIYF. CDR3 DNA: TGTGCCGTCTGGAACACCATATATTTT.

The count of this clonotype is one. Germline is not matched at one junction end, which may reflect a read error. This chain joins TRBV29-1 and TRBJ1-3; D is perhaps TRBD1 (5 bases). The CDR3 has 16 residues. CDR1 is SQVTM, CDR2 ANQGSEA, per germline. CDR3 in DNA: TGCAGCGTTGCTGGGGGTAGCGACAGAGCTGGAAACACTATATATTTT. Translation: CSVAGGSDRAGNTIYF.

The chain links TRBV6-2 or TRBV6-3 to TRBJ2-2; D ambiguous. Trimming shortened V by 1 base and J by 0 bases, and 12 bases separated the two germline ends. CDR1 MNHEY and CDR2 SVGEGT come from the germline V gene. The CDR3 has 17 amino acids. CDR3 sequence (DNA): TGTGCCAGCAGTTACTGGGCAGGAGCCTCGAACACCGGGGAGCTGTTTTTT. Encoded protein: CASSYWAGASNTGELFF.

The chain employs TRBV12-3 or TRBV12-4 and TRBJ2-1; a weak D match, TRBD2 (6 bases). V lost 3 bases and J 7 bases, leaving 13 bases between the germline ends. The CDR3 is 14 residues long. The CDR3 DNA follows: TGTGCCAGCAGTTTTAAGCAGGGAGGAAATGAGCAGTTCTTC. Protein: CASSFKQGGNEQFF.

This clonotype was found many times. The chain couples TRBV11-2 to TRBJ2-5; weak D call: TRBD1 (7 bases). In germline, CDR1 is SGHAT, CDR2 FQNNGV. The CDR3 is 15 amino acids. V lost 5 bases and J 5 bases, leaving 18 bases between the germline ends. The CDR3 reads CASSPRRGALETQYF. CDR3 sequence (DNA): TGTGCCAGCAGCCCCCGCAGGGGGGCCCTGGAGACCCAGTACTTC. Looking up the rest from reference TRBV11-2 and TRBJ2-5 gives the full variable domain: EAGVAQSPRYKIIEKRQSVAFWCNPISGHATLYWYQQILGQGPKLLIQFQNNGVVDDSQLPKDRFSAERLKGVDSTLKIQPAKLEDSAVYLCASSPRRGALETQYFGPGTRLLVL.

The V and J genes are TRBV7-9 and TRBJ2-5; D is perhaps TRBD1 or TRBD2 (5 bases each). The CDR3 covers 13 residues. Deletions cut 8 bases from V and 2 bases from J, with 12 bases between. Germline V gene lookup returns CDR1 SEHNR and CDR2 FQNEAQ (reference sequence). The CDR3 DNA follows: TGTGCCAGCCTGACGGGGCTACAAGAGACCCAGTACTTC. Translating gives CASLTGLQETQYF.

This clonotype appeared a few times. The V and J genes are TRBV12-3 or TRBV12-4 and TRBJ2-5; D ambiguous. The CDR3 runs to 15 residues. V shed 4 bases and J shed 4 bases, with 16 bases lying between them. CDR3 amino acids: CASSWRRKAGETQYF. In DNA, the CDR3 is TGTGCCAGCAGTTGGCGGCGGAAGGCAGGAGAGACCCAGTACTTC.

This clonotype was seen only a few times. The chain links TRBV14 to TRBJ1-1; the D gene is possibly TRBD1 (5 bases). Germline V gene sequence: CDR1 SGHDN, CDR2 FVKESK. The CDR3 spans 14 residues. The V end was cut by 4 bases, the J end by 5 bases, with 14 bases between. The CDR3 bases are TGTGCCAGCAGCCCTCGAGGGAGGGGAACTGAAGCTTTCTTT. Protein product: CASSPRGRGTEAFF.

The chain couples TRBV5-1 to TRBJ2-3; 8 nucleotides line up with TRBD1. The CDR3 length is 14 residues. Germline-derived CDR1 and CDR2 are SGHRS and YFSETQ. The trim removed 2 bases at V and 4 bases at J, leaving 3 bases unmatched. CDR3 sequence: CASSLNRGADTQYF. The CDR3 DNA is TGCGCCAGCAGCTTAAACAGGGGGGCAGATACGCAGTATTTT. Complete variable domain (other parts from reference TRBV5-1 and TRBJ2-3): KAGVTQTPRYLIKTRGQQVTLSCSPISGHRSVSWYQQTPGQGLQFLFEYFSETQRNKGNFPGRFSGRQFSNSRSEMNVSTLELGDSALYLCASSLNRGADTQYFGPGTRLTVL.

This clonotype has just a few counts. The V gene is TRBV10-3, the J gene TRBJ2-1; TRBD1 matches at 10 bases. The CDR3 has 16 residues. Trimming cost V 2 bases and J 5 bases; bases outside gene matches: 6. Per germline, CDR1 ENHRY and CDR2 SYGVKD. CDR3 in DNA: TGTGCCATCAGTGAGATGCGGGACAGGGGAAACAATGAGCAGTTCTTC. Translated, it gives CAISEMRDRGNNEQFF.

This chain uses TRBV10-3 with TRBJ2-7; no clear D. The CDR3 spans 12 residues. Germline loops: CDR1 ENHRY, CDR2 SYGVKD. Trimming left V 4 bases short and J 1 base short, with 5 bases between. The CDR3 is CAISAGSYEQYF. For the CDR3, the DNA is TGTGCCATCAGTGCCGGGTCCTACGAGCAGTACTTC.

This clonotype was seen at least ten times. This rearrangement joins TRBV27 to TRBJ1-2, with 7 bases aligning to TRBD1. With 5 bases clipped from V and 4 bases from J, the junction kept 13 bases outside the gene matches. Germline V gives CDR1 MNHEY, CDR2 SMNVEV (reference sequence). This CDR3 is 16 amino acids long. The CDR3 DNA follows: TGTGCCAGCAGTACCTCGACAAGCCAGGGGGGCTATGGCTACACCTTC. Translating it yields CASSTSTSQGGYGYTF.

The chain employs TRBV4-2 and TRBJ2-1; possible D gene TRBD2, 6 bases. The CDR3 loop spans 14 amino acids. The V end was cut by 1 base, the J end by 5 bases, with 9 bases between. CDR1 is LGHNA, CDR2 YNFKEQ, per germline. CDR3 region: CASSQVGSDNEQFF. Written as DNA, the CDR3 is TGTGCCAGCAGCCAAGTCGGGAGCGACAATGAGCAGTTCTTC.

V and J are TRBV4-1 and TRBJ1-1; weak D call: TRBD1 (5 bases). Germline CDR1 and CDR2: MGHRA and YSYEKL. The CDR3 sequence is 16 residues long. V lost 1 base, J lost 0 bases, and 12 bases lay in between. CDR3 nucleotides: TGCGCCAGCAGCCAAGCAGGGAATTGGATGAACACTGAAGCTTTCTTT. Its translation is CASSQAGNWMNTEAFF.

This CDR3 reads CASSHSWGSSYEQYF. The DNA for the CDR3 is TGCGCCAGCAGCCACTCCTGGGGGTCCTCCTACGAGCAGTACTTC. The V and J genes are TRBV4-3 and TRBJ2-7; TRBD1 or TRBD2 may be the D gene (5 bases each). CDR3 length: 15 residues. Germline assignment: CDR1 LGHNA and CDR2 YSLEER. With 3 bases removed from V and 0 bases from J, the gap between germline ends came to 12 bases.

This clonotype was recorded many times. This CDR3 is CASSQPGTSETEQFF. The CDR3 nucleotides read TGCGCCAGCAGCCAACCGGGGACTAGCGAGACTGAGCAGTTCTTC. The rearrangement links TRBV4-1 to TRBJ2-1, with 10 bases aligning to TRBD2. The junction had 7 bases not matched to a gene; V was cut back by 2 bases and J by 9 bases. Germline-derived CDR1 and CDR2 are MGHRA and YSYEKL. This CDR3 has 15 amino acids.